This is a list of T cell receptor beta chains from one sample in a study of blood T cell repertoires in COVID-19. The method was immunoSEQ multiplex PCR; TCRdb's version includes in-frame clones alone and lacks a portion of them. There are 230,000 or so clones in the sample; 81% occur only once, and around 7% lies in the top ten. Sequencing was carried out using peripheral blood. The receptor set was obtained from a woman of 80 years or more with COVID-19, enrolled during active disease. Each CDR3 is given without its conserved first and last residue.

v_call cdr3_length cdr3_aa
TRBV24-1 20 ATSDPRGGQTNIRTTNEKLF
TRBV19 13 ASSIDRGANTEAF
TRBV3-1/TRBV3-2 13 ASSQEGGGLNEQF
TRBV28 12 ASSRDRGSYGYT
TRBV5-1 13 ASSLQGGVVEKLF
TRBV20-1 9 SAPFNTEAF
TRBV29-1 11 SVEQEGNTEAF
TRBV11-2 13 ASSLTLTGNREAF
TRBV7-9 11 ASSFKKNTEAF
TRBV6-5 13 ASSYQGAIGNTIY
TRBV15 14 ATSRGSGTGEETQY
TRBV5-1 10 ASSLTSYEQY
TRBV11-3 12 ASSEGQGDTEAF
TRBV15 11 ATSRDNRVGYT
TRBV27 17 ASSYSWVGRGRGNSPLH
TRBV2 13 ASSVTGGTYNEQF
TRBV5-1 11 ASSLEHYYEQY
TRBV29-1 11 SATGATNEKLF
TRBV7-9 16 ASSLSPGSRAGTGVAF
TRBV9 13 ASSGGPHRGGSYT
TRBV7-8 10 ASSRGGYGYT
TRBV19 13 ASSTPGRGGTEAF
TRBV2 13 ASSVDRTNTGELF
TRBV3-1/TRBV3-2 13 ASSHYRGASYGYT
TRBV6-5 13 ASSRDSRSYSPLH
TRBV7-2 13 ASSFQGAISYEQY
TRBV4-1 13 ASSQETSGGYEQF
TRBV5-4 15 ASSLDFGLAGDNEQF
TRBV29-1 10 SVRTSNNEQF
TRBV10-3 11 AITLGGNTEAF
TRBV12-3/TRBV12-4 11 ASSLRGPGEQY
TRBV28 13 ASSRPGTSPSEQY
TRBV27 13 ASSPVGQGNTEAF
TRBV29-1 12 SATDRARYNEQF
TRBV7-2 13 ASSLGGNSNQPQH
TRBV18 13 ASSPEGSGSYEQY
TRBV6-2/TRBV6-3 12 ASSYGGASHEQF
TRBV23-1 14 ASSPPGLASRDEQY
TRBV20-1 11 SASRGVNYGYT
TRBV10-1 13 ASREKNRGSYEQY
TRBV30 11 AYQSGGGTEAF
TRBV11-2 13 ASTIAGPNTGELF
TRBV5-1 12 ASSSTGLPDTQY
TRBV28 12 ASSYSGDYNEQF
TRBV30 14 AWSHKGVTGATEAF
TRBV28 14 ASSLSGRANTGELF
TRBV7-2 12 ASSFPGSQQPQH
TRBV30 12 AWSGRGLIGELF
TRBV7-6 12 ASSLSGIGETQY
TRBV2 13 ASSPSWASNQPQH
TRBV28 14 ASSSRQGAGNQPQH
TRBV29-1 11 SVEGSGWPEQY